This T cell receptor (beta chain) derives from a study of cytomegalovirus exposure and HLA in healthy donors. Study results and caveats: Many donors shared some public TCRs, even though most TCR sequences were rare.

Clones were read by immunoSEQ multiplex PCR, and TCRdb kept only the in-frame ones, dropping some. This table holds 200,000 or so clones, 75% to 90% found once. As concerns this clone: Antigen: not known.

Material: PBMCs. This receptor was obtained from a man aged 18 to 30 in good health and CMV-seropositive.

CDR3 sequence reads: CASSLPGQGYGYTF. In DNA, the CDR3 is TGTGCCAGCAGCTTACCTGGACAGGGCTATGGCTACACCTTC. V and J are TRBV28 and TRBJ1-2; 8 nucleotides align to TRBD1. CDR1 and CDR2 (germline): MDHEN, SYDVKM. This CDR3 has 14 residues. V was clipped by 6 bases and J by 4 bases; unmatched bases: 7.